This T cell receptor (beta chain) is drawn from a study of blood T cells in healthy people across ages. Donation came from healthy Caucasian individuals in Russia who were aged roughly 6 to 95. Study observations and caveats: From one million sequenced T cells, diversity estimates were lower bounds.

The V segment lost 2 bases and the J segment 3 bases; nucleotides outside the gene matches: 1. This CDR3 contains 14 residues. Germline V gene sequence: CDR1 SGHRS, CDR2 YFSETQ. PCR was performed a second time for roughly 7 to 12 cycles using a sample-barcoded 5' primer and a J-beta primer mix. Each cDNA molecule was tagged by a template-switch adaptor with 12 random nucleotides. Sequencing yielded, for each sample, at least 3 million paired-end reads carrying CDR3. MiXCR was run by TCRdb on the 5' RACE reads, yielding one entry per CDR3 protein. This sample yields hundreds of thousands of distinct CDR3 sequences, of which nearly 60% are seen a single time; approximately 21% belongs to the top ten. This clonotype was recorded many times. Its target is unknown.

The source of this sequence is a man aged 25 to 40 in good health. The material sequenced was blood. The chain has TRBV5-1 and TRBJ2-5, with 10 bases fitting TRBD2. The CDR3: CASSFSGGEETQYF. For the CDR3, the DNA is TGCGCCAGCAGCTTCAGCGGGGGGGAAGAGACCCAGTACTTC.